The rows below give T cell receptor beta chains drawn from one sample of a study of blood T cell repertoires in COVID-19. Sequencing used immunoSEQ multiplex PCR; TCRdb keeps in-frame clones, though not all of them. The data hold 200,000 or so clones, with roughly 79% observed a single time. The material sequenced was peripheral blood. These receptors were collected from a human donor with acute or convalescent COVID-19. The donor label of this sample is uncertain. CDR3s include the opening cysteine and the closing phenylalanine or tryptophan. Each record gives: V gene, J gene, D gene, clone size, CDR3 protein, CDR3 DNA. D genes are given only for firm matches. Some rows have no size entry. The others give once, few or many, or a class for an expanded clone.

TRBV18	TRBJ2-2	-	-	CASSPPTLVPSTGELFF	TGTGCCAGCTCACCACCTACGTTGGTCCCCAGCACCGGGGAGCTGTTTTTT
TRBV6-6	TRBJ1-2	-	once	CASSRTEDGYTF	TGTGCCAGCAGCCGGACAGAGGATGGCTACACCTTC
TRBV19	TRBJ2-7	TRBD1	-	CASSLDRASHEQYF	TGTGCCAGTAGTCTGGACAGGGCGTCCCACGAGCAGTACTTC
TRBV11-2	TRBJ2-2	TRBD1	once	CASSLARQGVGELFF	TGTGCCAGCAGCTTGGCAAGGCAGGGGGTTGGGGAGCTGTTTTTT
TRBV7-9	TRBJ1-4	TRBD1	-	CASSPGTGAPLKEKLFF	TGTGCCAGCAGCCCGGGGACAGGGGCCCCTTTGAAGGAAAAACTGTTTTTT
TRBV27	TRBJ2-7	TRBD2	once	CASSLKSGGPYEQYF	TGTGCCAGCAGTTTGAAGAGCGGGGGACCCTACGAGCAGTACTTC
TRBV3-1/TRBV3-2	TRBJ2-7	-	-	CASSPLGLGYEQYF	TGTGCCAGCAGCCCCCTAGGACTTGGCTACGAGCAGTACTTC
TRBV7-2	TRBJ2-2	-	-	CASSLQGSGTGELFF	TGTGCCAGCAGTTTACAGGGTAGCGGCACCGGGGAGCTGTTTTTT
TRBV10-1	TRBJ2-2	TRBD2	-	CASSVGLASTGELFF	TGCGCCAGCAGTGTGGGACTAGCGAGCACCGGGGAGCTGTTTTTT
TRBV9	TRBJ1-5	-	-	CASSGRQDQPQHF	TGTGCCAGCAGCGGACGCCAGGATCAGCCCCAGCATTTT
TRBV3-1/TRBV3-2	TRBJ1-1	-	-	CASSQSWGGTEAFF	TGTGCCAGCAGCCAATCGTGGGGGGGCACTGAAGCTTTCTTT
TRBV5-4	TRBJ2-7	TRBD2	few	CASSSSGSSSYEQYF	TGTGCCAGCAGTTCTAGCGGGTCAAGCTCCTACGAGCAGTACTTC
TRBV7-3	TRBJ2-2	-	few	CASSQGQTTGELFF	TGTGCCAGCAGCCAGGGGCAAACCACCGGGGAGCTGTTTTTT
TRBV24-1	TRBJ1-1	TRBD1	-	CATSDQDRVEAFF	TGTGCCACCAGTGATCAGGACAGGGTTGAAGCTTTCTTT
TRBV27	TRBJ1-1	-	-	CASSRLWQGNTEAFF	TGTGCCAGCAGTAGATTGTGGCAGGGGAACACTGAAGCTTTCTTT
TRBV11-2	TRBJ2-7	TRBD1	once	CASSLKQGWTYEQYF	TGTGCCAGCAGCTTAAAACAGGGGTGGACCTACGAGCAGTACTTC
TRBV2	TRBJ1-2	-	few	CASSLRRGGEYGYTF	TGTGCCAGCAGTTTGCGGCGAGGGGGAGAGTATGGCTACACCTTC
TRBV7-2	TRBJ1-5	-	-	CASSLASGQPQHF	TGTGCCAGCAGCTTAGCGTCCGGTCAGCCCCAGCATTTT
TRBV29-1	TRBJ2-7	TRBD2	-	CSVEARTSGTYEQYF	TGCAGCGTTGAAGCACGGACTAGCGGAACCTACGAGCAGTACTTC
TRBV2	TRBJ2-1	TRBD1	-	CASRPDRGHEQFF	TGTGCCAGCAGGCCAGACAGGGGCCATGAGCAGTTCTTC
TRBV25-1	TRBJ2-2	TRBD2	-	CASSGRTSGRAGELFF	TGTGCCAGCAGTGGCCGGACTAGCGGGAGGGCCGGGGAGCTGTTTTTT
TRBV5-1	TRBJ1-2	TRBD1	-	CASSLGGGKNYGYTF	TGCGCCAGCAGCTTGGGAGGGGGCAAGAACTATGGCTACACCTTC
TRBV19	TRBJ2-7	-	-	CASSIRGASEQYF	TGTGCCAGTAGTATCCGGGGGGCGAGTGAGCAGTACTTC
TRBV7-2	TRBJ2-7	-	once	CASSDRPPGEQYF	TGTGCCAGCAGCGACAGGCCCCCTGGCGAGCAGTACTTC
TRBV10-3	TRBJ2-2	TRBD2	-	CAIGGRTNTGELFF	TGTGCCATCGGCGGGAGGACGAACACCGGGGAGCTGTTTTTT
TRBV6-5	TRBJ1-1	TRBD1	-	CASIRTGLAEAFF	TGTGCCAGCATTCGGACAGGGCTGGCTGAAGCTTTCTTT
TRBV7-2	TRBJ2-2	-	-	CASSLESGWNTGELFF	TGTGCCAGCAGCTTAGAATCGGGGTGGAACACCGGGGAGCTGTTTTTT
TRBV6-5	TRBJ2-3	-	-	CASRAGRASTDTQYF	TGTGCCAGCAGAGCGGGCAGGGCGAGCACAGATACGCAGTATTTT